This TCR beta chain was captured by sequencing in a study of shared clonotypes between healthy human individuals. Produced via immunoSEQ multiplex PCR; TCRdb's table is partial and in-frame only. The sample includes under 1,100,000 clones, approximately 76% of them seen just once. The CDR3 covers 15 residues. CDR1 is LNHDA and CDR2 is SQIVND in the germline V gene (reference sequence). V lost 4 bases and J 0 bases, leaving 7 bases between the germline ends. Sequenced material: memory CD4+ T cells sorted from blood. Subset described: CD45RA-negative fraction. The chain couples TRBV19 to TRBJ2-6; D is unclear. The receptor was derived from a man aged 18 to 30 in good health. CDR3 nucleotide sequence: TGTGCCAGTAGTACGGGTGACTCTGGGGCCAACGTCCTGACTTTC. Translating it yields CASSTGDSGANVLTF.